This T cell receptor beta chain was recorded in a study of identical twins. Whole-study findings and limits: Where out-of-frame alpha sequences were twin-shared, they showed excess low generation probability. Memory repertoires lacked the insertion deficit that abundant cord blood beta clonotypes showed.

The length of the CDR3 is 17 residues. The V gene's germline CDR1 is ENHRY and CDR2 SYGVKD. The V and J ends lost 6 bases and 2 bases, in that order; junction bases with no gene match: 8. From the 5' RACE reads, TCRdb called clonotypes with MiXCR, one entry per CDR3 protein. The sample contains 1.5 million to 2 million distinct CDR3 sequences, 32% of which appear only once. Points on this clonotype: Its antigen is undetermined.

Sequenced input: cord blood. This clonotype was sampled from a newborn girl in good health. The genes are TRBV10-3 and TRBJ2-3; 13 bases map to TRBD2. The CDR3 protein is CAISASGLAGTTDTQYF. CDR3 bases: TGTGCCATCAGCGCCTCGGGACTAGCGGGAACCACAGATACGCAGTATTTT.